This T cell receptor beta chain was profiled in a study of blood T cell repertoires in COVID-19. About the research overall: T cells, B-cell-depleted T cells, or PBMCs provided the cDNA or gDNA that served as material.

In the authors' workflow: Estimation of nucleated cell counts was performed using reference gene primer amplification. Generated by immunoSEQ multiplex PCR, the TCRdb table keeps only in-frame clones and is missing some. The V and J calls and clone size come from that table; D and trimming were worked out from the DNA. This sample has about 340,000 clones, with 83% found just once. Trimming removed 4 bases from V and 4 bases from J; junction bases left unmatched: 4. Per germline, CDR1 SGHNT and CDR2 YYREEE (reference sequence). This CDR3 has 15 residues. The chain links TRBV5-4 to TRBJ2-1; 11 bases map to TRBD2. Sequencing was performed on peripheral blood. This sequence originates from a man aged 25-45 years with active or convalescent COVID-19. Written as DNA, the CDR3 is TGTGCCAGCAGCCAGGGGACTAGCGGATACAATGAGCAGTTCTTC. Amino acids: CASSQGTSGYNEQFF.